The entry that follows covers one TCR beta chain sequence. This sample is part of a study of cytomegalovirus exposure and HLA in healthy donors. CDR1 is SNHLY, CDR2 FYNNEI, per germline. This CDR3 has 15 residues. V was clipped by 4 bases and J by 5 bases; unmatched bases: 7. Researchers ran the PCR with 60 Vbeta and 13 Jbeta primers. Repertoires were generated with immunoSEQ multiplex PCR, while TCRdb's copy carries only in-frame clones and drops some. The sample includes about 160,000 clones, over 60% seen only once; the top ten take approximately 3%. The rearrangement links TRBV2 to TRBJ1-1; 10 bases line up with TRBD1. The receptor was isolated from a woman aged 40 to 50 in good health and CMV-seronegative. The source material was PBMCs. The DNA of the CDR3 is TGTGCCAGCAGTGGGACAGGGGGATTGGAGACTGAAGCTTTCTTT. It is translated as CASSGTGGLETEAFF.